This T cell receptor (beta chain) was observed in a study of T cells in localized non-small cell lung cancer. CDR1 is LGHNA and CDR2 is YNFKEQ in the germline V gene. V lost 1 base, J lost 3 bases, and 7 bases stayed unmatched. The CDR3 is made up of 16 amino acids. Comment on this clone: Its matching antigen is unknown.

The assay was immunoSEQ multiplex PCR, and TCRdb's table has in-frame clones only and misses some. The table includes tens of thousands of clones, 86% detected once. Findings of the study overall: The study found T cell clonality highest in uninvolved adjacent lung, above tumor. Because sequencing included only one region (of the tumor), heterogeneity remains possible. The study linked higher blood T cell density to longer overall survival. Adjacent lung held a median approximately 57 of the top 100 tumor clones.

The TCR originated in a male donor at least 60 years old with stage III squamous cell lung carcinoma. The source was peripheral blood, collected before any cancer treatment. This chain links TRBV4-2 with TRBJ2-5, with 8 bases that match TRBD2. The DNA of the CDR3 is TGTGCCAGCAGCCAAGCGGGGGGGTCCGGGGAAGAGACCCAGTACTTC. Amino acids: CASSQAGGSGEETQYF.